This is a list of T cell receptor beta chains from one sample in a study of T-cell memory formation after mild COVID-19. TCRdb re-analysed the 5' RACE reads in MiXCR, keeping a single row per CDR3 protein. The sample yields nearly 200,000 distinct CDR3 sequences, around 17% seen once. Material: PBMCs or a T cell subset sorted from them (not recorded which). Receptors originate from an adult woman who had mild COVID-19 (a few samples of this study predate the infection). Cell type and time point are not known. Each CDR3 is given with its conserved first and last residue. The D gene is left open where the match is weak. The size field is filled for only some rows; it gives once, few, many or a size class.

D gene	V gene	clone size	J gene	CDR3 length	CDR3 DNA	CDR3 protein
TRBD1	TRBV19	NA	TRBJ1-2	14	TGTGCCGCCGCGGGACAGGCTACTAACTATGGCTACACCTTC	CAAAGQATNYGYTF
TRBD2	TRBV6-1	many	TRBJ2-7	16	TGTGCCAGCAGAAAAACTAGCGGGGTAATCCCCTACGAGCAGTACTTC	CASRKTSGVIPYEQYF
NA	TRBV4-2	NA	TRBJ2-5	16	TGTGCCAGCAGCCAAGAGTTCCGGGGGGCCGGGGAGACCCAGTACTTC	CASSQEFRGAGETQYF
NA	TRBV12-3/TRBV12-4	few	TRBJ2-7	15	TGTGCCAGCAGTCCAACAGGGCGCGGGACCTACGAGCAGTACTTC	CASSPTGRGTYEQYF
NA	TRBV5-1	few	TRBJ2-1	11	TGCGCCAGCCGAGGGGAGATCGAGCAGTTCTTC	CASRGEIEQFF
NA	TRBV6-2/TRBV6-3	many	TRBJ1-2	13	TGTGCCAGCAGTTCGGCTCGATTCCTAGGCTACACCTTC	CASSSARFLGYTF
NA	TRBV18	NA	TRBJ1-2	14	TGTGCCAGCTCACCACCAATGACATGGGTTGGCTACACCTTC	CASSPPMTWVGYTF
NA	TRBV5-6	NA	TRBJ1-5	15	TGTGCCAGCAGCTTGGTTGGAAGAGGCAATCAGCCCCAGCATTTT	CASSLVGRGNQPQHF
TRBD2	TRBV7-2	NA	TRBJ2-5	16	TGTGCCAGCAGCTCCGGGACTAGCGGGAGTAGAAAGACCCAGTACTTC	CASSSGTSGSRKTQYF
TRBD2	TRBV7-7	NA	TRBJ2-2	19	TGTGCCAGCAGCCGGCGGACTAGCGGGCCGTCCGCGAACACCGGGGAGCTGTTTTTT	CASSRRTSGPSANTGELFF
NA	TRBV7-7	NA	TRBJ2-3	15	TGTGCCAGCAGCTTGGGGGGGGGCCGGACAGATACGCAGTATTTT	CASSLGGGRTDTQYF
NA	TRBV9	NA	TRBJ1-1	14	TGTGCCAGCAGCTCCTCGACGGGGAACACTGAAGCTTTCTTT	CASSSSTGNTEAFF
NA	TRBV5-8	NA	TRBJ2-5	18	TGTGCCAGCAGCTTAATCCCCGGGGGTAATAGGGTTCTGGAGACCCAGTACTTC	CASSLIPGGNRVLETQYF
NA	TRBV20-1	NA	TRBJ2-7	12	TGCAGTGCCAGCGTGCTGGCCTGCGAGCAGTACTTC	CSASVLACEQYF
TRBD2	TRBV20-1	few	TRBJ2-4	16	TGCAGTGCTAGAGGCGGGGGGCCCGTAGCCAAAAACATTCAGTACTTC	CSARGGGPVAKNIQYF
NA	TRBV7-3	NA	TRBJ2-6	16	TGTGCCAGCAGCTTAAGTGCAGGAGCTGGGGCCAACGTCCTGACTTTC	CASSLSAGAGANVLTF
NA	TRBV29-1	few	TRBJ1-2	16	TGCAGCGTTGCTGTGGGGCATATAGTTACGGAGTATGGCTACACCTTC	CSVAVGHIVTEYGYTF
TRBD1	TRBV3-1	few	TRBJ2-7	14	TGTGCCAGCAGACAGGGGAGTAGTTCCTACGAGCAGTACTTC	CASRQGSSSYEQYF
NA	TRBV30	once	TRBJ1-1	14	TGTGCCTGTCATAAGCAAAACGCGAACACTGAAGCTTTCTTT	CACHKQNANTEAFF
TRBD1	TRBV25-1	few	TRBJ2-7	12	TGTGCCAGCAGTGGGACAGGGAGGGAGCAGTACTTC	CASSGTGREQYF
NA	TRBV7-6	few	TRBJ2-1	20	TGTGCCAGCAGACCCAAACAGGGGGCGCGGACTAGCGGTCAGTGGGATGAGCAGTTCTTC	CASRPKQGARTSGQWDEQFF
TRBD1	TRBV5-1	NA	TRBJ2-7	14	TGCGCCAGCAGCCCCGGGACAGGCCCAGACGAGCAGTACTTC	CASSPGTGPDEQYF
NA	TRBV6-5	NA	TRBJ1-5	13	TGTGCCAGCAGGCAGGGACTAAATCAGCCCCAGCATTTT	CASRQGLNQPQHF
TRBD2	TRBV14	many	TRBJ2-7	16	TGTGCCAGCAGCCCACTCGGGACTAGCAGGTCCTACGAGCAGTACTTC	CASSPLGTSRSYEQYF
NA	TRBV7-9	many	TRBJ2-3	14	TGTGCCAGCAGCGGAGGTTACGGCACAGATACGCAGTATTTT	CASSGGYGTDTQYF
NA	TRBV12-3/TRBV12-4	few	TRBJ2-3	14	TGTGCCAGCAGTTTGGGCGGTGCGAAAGATACGCAGTATTTT	CASSLGGAKDTQYF
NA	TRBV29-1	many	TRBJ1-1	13	TGCAGCGTTGAGCCACAGGGAGGCCGACAAGCTTTCTTT	CSVEPQGGRQAFF
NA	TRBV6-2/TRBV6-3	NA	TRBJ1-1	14	TGTGCCAGCAGAAGAAACAGCGAATACACTGAAGCTTTCTTT	CASRRNSEYTEAFF
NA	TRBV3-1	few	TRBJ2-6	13	TGTGCCAGCAGACCCTCTGGGGCCAACGTCCTGACTTTC	CASRPSGANVLTF
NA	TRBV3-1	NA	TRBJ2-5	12	TGTGCCAGCAGCTCGGGGGAAGAGACCCAGTACTTC	CASSSGEETQYF
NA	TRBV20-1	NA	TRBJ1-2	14	TGCAGTGCCCCCAGGAGTGATTCTAACTATGGCTACACCTTC	CSAPRSDSNYGYTF
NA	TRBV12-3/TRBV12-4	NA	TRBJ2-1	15	TGTGCCAGCGGAACTTCGCGGAACTCCTACAATGAGCAGTTCTTC	CASGTSRNSYNEQFF
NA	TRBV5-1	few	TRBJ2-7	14	TGCGCCAGCAGCTTATGGGAGAGCTCCTACGAGCAGTACTTC	CASSLWESSYEQYF
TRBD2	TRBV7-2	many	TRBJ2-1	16	TGTGCCAGCAGCATCACCGGGACTAGCAGATACAATGAGCAGTTCTTC	CASSITGTSRYNEQFF
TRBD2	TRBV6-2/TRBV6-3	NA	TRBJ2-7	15	TGTGCCAGCAGAGGAACCCTAGCGGGAGCTTACGAGCAGTACTTC	CASRGTLAGAYEQYF
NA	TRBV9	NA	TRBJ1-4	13	TGTGCCAGCAGCCGCGGATCGAATGAAAAACTGTTTTTT	CASSRGSNEKLFF
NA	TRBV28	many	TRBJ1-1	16	TGTGCCAGCAGTTTAGAGGCAGGGGATTGGAACACTGAAGCTTTCTTT	CASSLEAGDWNTEAFF
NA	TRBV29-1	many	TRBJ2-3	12	TGCAGCGTTGAACCTAGCGCGGCCCGGCAGGATTTT	CSVEPSAARQDF
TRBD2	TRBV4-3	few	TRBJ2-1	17	TGCGCCAGCAGCCAAAACGGACTAGCGTCGGGAAGCAATGAGCAGTTCTTC	CASSQNGLASGSNEQFF
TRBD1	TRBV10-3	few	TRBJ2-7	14	TGTGCCATCAGTAAGGGGACAGGGGCGTCCGAGCAGTACTTC	CAISKGTGASEQYF
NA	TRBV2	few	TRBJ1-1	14	TGTGCCAGCAGAGGTAGGCTTTCGGGCACTGAAGCTTTCTTT	CASRGRLSGTEAFF
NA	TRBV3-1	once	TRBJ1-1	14	TGTGCCAGCAGCCAAGAAGGGGGTTTCACTGAAGCTTTCTTT	CASSQEGGFTEAFF